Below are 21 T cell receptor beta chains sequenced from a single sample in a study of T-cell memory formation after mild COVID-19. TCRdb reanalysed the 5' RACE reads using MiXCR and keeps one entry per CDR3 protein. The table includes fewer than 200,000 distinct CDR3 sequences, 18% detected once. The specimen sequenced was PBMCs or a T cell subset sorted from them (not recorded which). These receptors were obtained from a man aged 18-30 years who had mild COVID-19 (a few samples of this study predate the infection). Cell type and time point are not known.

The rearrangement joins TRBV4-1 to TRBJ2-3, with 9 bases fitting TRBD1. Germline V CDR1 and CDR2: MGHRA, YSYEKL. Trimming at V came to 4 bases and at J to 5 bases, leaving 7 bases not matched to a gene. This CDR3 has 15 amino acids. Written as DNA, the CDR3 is TGCGCCAGCAGCCGGGTACGGGACAGGGAAGATACGCAGTATTTT. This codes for CASSRVRDREDTQYF.

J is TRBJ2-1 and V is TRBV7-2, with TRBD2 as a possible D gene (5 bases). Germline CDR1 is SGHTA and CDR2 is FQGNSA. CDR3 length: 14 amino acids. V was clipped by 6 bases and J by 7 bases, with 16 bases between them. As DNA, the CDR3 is TGTGCCAGCAGGACGACGGGGAGTGGGAATGAGCAGTTCTTC. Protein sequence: CASRTTGSGNEQFF.

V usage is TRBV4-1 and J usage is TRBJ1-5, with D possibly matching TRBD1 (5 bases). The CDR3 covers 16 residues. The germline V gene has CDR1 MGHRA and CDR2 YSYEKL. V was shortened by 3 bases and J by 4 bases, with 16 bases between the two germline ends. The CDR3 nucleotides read TGCGCCAGCAGCCAGATCACAAGGGGACCAAATCAGCCCCAGCATTTT. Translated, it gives CASSQITRGPNQPQHF.

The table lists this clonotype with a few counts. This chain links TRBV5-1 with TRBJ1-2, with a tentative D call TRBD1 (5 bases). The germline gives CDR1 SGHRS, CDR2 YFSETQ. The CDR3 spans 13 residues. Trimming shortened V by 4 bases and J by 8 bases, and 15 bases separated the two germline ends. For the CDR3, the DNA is TGCGCCAGCAGCCCAACAGGCCTGGGGGGCTACACCTTC. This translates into CASSPTGLGGYTF.

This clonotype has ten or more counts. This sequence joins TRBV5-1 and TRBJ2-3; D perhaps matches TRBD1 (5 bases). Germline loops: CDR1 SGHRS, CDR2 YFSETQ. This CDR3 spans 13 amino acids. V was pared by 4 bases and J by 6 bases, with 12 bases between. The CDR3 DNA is TGCGCCAGCAGCCAGGGATCGGCGGATACGCAGTATTTT. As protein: CASSQGSADTQYF.

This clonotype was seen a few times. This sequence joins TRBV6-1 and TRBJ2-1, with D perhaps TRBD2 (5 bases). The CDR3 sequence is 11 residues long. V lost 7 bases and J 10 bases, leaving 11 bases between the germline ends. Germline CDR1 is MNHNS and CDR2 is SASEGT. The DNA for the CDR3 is TGTGCCAGCAACGGGGTTTTCGAGCAGTTCTTC. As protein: CASNGVFEQFF.

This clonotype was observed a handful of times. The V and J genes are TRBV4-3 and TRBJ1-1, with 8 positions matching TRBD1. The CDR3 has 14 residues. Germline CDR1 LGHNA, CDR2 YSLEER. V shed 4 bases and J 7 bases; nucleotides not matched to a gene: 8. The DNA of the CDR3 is TGCGCCAGCAGCCCGACAGGGGCGAAGTTTGAAGCTTTCTTT. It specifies CASSPTGAKFEAFF.

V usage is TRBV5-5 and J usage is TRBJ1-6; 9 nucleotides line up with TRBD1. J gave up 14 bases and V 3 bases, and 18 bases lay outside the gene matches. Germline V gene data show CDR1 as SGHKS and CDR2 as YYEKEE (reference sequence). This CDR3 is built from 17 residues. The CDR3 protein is CASSSRDRATKWSTLHF. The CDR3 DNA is TGTGCCAGCAGCTCCCGGGACAGGGCCACCAAATGGTCAACCCTCCACTTT.

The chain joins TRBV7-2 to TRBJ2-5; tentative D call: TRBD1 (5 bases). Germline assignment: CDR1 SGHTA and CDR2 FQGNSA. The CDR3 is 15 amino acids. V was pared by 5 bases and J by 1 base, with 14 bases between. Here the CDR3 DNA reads TGTGCCAGCAGCACCGTGTGGACACCCCAAGAGACCCAGTACTTC. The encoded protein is CASSTVWTPQETQYF.

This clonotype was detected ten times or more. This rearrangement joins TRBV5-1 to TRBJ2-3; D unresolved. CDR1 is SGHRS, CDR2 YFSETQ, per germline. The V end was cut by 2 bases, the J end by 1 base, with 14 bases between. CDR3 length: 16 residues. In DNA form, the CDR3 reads TGCGCCAGCAGCTTTACCGGCCCCTCCCGCACAGATACGCAGTATTTT. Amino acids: CASSFTGPSRTDTQYF. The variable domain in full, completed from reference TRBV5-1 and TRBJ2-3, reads KAGVTQTPRYLIKTRGQQVTLSCSPISGHRSVSWYQQTPGQGLQFLFEYFSETQRNKGNFPGRFSGRQFSNSRSEMNVSTLELGDSALYLCASSFTGPSRTDTQYFGPGTRLTVL.

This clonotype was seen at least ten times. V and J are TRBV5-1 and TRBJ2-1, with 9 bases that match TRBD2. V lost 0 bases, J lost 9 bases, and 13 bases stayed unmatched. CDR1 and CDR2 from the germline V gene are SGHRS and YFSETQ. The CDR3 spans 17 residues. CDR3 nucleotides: TGCGCCAGCAGCTTGGCCCGGCGGGGGGGCCAGTGGGTTGAGCAGTTCTTC. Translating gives CASSLARRGGQWVEQFF.

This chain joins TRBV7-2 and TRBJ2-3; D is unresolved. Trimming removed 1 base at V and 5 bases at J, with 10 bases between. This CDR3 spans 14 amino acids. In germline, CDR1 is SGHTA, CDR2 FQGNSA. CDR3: CASSLVVRIDTQYF. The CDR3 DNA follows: TGTGCCAGCAGCTTAGTCGTAAGGATAGATACGCAGTATTTT. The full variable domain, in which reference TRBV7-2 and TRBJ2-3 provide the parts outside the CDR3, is GAGVSQSPSNKVTEKGKDVELRCDPISGHTALYWYRQSLGQGLEFLIYFQGNSAPDKSGLPSDRFSAERTGGSVSTLTIQRTQQEDSAVYLCASSLVVRIDTQYFGPGTRLTVL.

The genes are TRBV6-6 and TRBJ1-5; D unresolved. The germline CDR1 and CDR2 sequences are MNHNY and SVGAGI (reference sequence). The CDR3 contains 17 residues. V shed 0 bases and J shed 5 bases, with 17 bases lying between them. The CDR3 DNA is TGTGCCAGCAGTTACTCGATTCAGGTTATAGTCTATCAGCCCCAGCATTTT. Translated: CASSYSIQVIVYQPQHF.

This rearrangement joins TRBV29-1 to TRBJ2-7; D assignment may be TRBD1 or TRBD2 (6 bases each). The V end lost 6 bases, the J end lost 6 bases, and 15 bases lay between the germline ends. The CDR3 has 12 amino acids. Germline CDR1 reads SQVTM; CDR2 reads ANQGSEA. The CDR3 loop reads CSVTDRGLEQYF. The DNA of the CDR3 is TGCAGCGTAACGGACCGGGGGCTCGAGCAGTACTTC.

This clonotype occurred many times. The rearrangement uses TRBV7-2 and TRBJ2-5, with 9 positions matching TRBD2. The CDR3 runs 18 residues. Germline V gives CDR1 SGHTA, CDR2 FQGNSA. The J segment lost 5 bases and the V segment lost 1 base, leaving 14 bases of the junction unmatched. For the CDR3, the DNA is TGTGCCAGCAGCTTAGGCGGTGCTAGCGGGGCCCCTCGGGAGACCCAGTACTTC. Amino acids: CASSLGGASGAPRETQYF.

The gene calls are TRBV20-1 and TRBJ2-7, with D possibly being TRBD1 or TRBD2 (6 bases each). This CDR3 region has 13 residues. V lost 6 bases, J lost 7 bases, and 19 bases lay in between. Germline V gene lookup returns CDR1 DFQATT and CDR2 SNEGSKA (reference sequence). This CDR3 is CSAKGGPLGEQYV. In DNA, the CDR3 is TGCAGTGCGAAAGGGGGGCCCCTTGGGGAGCAGTACGTC.

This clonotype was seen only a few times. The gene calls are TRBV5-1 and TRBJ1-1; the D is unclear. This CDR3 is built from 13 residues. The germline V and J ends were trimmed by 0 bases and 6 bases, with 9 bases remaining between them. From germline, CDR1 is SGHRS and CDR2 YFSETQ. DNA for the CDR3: TGCGCCAGCAGCTTGGGGTTCGGGGCTGAAGCTTTCTTT. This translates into CASSLGFGAEAFF.

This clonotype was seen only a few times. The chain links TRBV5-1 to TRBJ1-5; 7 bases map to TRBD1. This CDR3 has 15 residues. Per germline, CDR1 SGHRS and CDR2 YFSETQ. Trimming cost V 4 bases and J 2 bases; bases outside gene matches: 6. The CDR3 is CASSLEGAGNQPQHF. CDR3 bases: TGCGCCAGCAGCCTAGAGGGGGCCGGCAATCAGCCCCAGCATTTT.

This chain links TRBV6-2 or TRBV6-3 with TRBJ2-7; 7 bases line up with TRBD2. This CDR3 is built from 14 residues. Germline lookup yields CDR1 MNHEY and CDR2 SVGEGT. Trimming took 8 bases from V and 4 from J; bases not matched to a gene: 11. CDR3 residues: CASGPLGGRYEQYF. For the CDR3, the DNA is TGTGCCAGCGGACCACTTGGCGGGAGATACGAGCAGTACTTC.

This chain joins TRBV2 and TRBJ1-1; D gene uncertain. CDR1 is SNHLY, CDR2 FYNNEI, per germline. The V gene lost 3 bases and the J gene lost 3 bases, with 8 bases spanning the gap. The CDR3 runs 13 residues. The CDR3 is CASSDFGYTEAFF. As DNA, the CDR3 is TGTGCCAGCAGTGATTTCGGGTACACTGAAGCTTTCTTT.

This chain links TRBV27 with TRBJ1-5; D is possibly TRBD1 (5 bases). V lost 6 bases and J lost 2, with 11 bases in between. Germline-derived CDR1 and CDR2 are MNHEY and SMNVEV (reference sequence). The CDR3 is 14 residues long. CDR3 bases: TGTGCCAGCAGCGAGGGGTTCGGCAATCAGCCCCAGCATTTT. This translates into CASSEGFGNQPQHF.